Below are 25 T cell receptor beta chains sequenced from a single sample in a study of blood T cells in healthy people across ages. Sample-barcoded 5' priming and a J-beta primer mix drove a second PCR of about 6 to 12 cycles. TCRdb re-called the 5' RACE reads through MiXCR, storing one row per CDR3 protein. This sample has around 990,000 distinct CDR3 sequences; under 30% occur once, and the top ten carry around 0.75%. Another study also made use of these data, one on T cells of mothers and their children.

Sequenced sample: blood. These receptors were taken from a girl aged 2 to 10 in good health.

CDR3 coding DNA: TGCAGCGTTGACGGGACAGGGGACGGGGACACCGGGGAGCTGTTTTTT. Encoded protein: CSVDGTGDGDTGELFF. The rearrangement uses TRBV29-1 and TRBJ2-2; 10 bases line up with TRBD1. From germline, CDR1 is SQVTM and CDR2 ANQGSEA. The CDR3 totals 16 residues. With V trimmed by 3 bases and J by 3 bases, 7 bases remained unmatched.

J is TRBJ2-1 and V is TRBV9; TRBD2 agrees at 10 bases. V lost 0 bases, J lost 8 bases, and 5 bases stayed unmatched. Germline V gene data show CDR1 as SGDLS and CDR2 as YYNGEE. The CDR3 contains 15 residues. This chain's CDR3 is CASSVDSGRTYEQFF. Here the CDR3 DNA reads TGTGCCAGCAGCGTAGATAGCGGGAGGACGTATGAGCAGTTCTTC. The full variable domain, with the rest looked up from reference TRBV9 and TRBJ2-1, is DSGVTQTPKHLITATGQRVTLRCSPRSGDLSVYWYQQSLDQGLQFLIQYYNGEERAKGNILERFSAQQFPDLHSELNLSSLELGDSALYFCASSVDSGRTYEQFFGPGTRLTVL.

The rearrangement joins TRBV25-1 to TRBJ2-3; D might be TRBD2 (6 bases). This CDR3 is 15 amino acids long. CDR1 and CDR2 (germline): MGHDK, SYGVNS. Trimming took 3 bases from V and 6 from J, leaving 16 bases between them. Written as DNA, the CDR3 is TGTGCCAGCAGTGATCGCGGCGGGAATGTGGATACGCAGTATTTT. It codes for CASSDRGGNVDTQYF.

The chain combines TRBV5-1 with TRBJ1-2; D is ambiguous. The length of the CDR3 is 14 residues. CDR1 is SGHRS, CDR2 YFSETQ, per germline. The V end was cut by 2 bases, the J end by 3 bases, with 11 bases between. CDR3 in amino acids: CASSFLTDYYGYTF. The CDR3 DNA sequence: TGCGCCAGCAGCTTCCTGACCGACTACTATGGCTACACCTTC.

The V and J genes are TRBV19 and TRBJ2-1; D uncertain. Germline V gene data show CDR1 as LNHDA and CDR2 as SQIVND (reference sequence). The CDR3 totals 12 residues. V was clipped by 8 bases and J by 6 bases, with 11 bases between them. The CDR3 coding sequence is TGTGCCAGTGCCCTTTCTAGCAATGAGCAGTTCTTC. Its protein product is CASALSSNEQFF. Looking up the rest from reference TRBV19 and TRBJ2-1 gives the full variable domain: DGGITQSPKYLFRKEGQNVTLSCEQNLNHDAMYWYRQDPGQGLRLIYYSQIVNDFQKGDIAEGYSVSREKKESFPLTVTSAQKNPTAFYLCASALSSNEQFFGPGTRLTVL.

This chain uses TRBV27 with TRBJ1-1; the D gene is possibly TRBD1 (5 bases). V was pared by 5 bases and J by 2 bases, with 12 bases between. The germline CDR1 and CDR2 sequences are MNHEY and SMNVEV (reference sequence). CDR3 size: 14 residues. The CDR3 DNA sequence: TGTGCCAGCAGTACAAGGGGTTTCAACACTGAAGCTTTCTTT. It specifies CASSTRGFNTEAFF.

Points on this clonotype: At one end, the junction sequence differs from germline, possibly due to a read error. This sequence joins TRBV7-7 and TRBJ2-5; no clear D gene. The J call is doubtful: the DNA matches TRBJ2-1 better. This CDR3 has 15 residues. Germline V gives CDR1 SSHAT, CDR2 FNYEAQ (reference sequence). The CDR3 loop is CASSPVPPPGDEQFF. CDR3 in DNA: TGTGCTAGCAGTCCGGTTCCCCCCCCTGGGGATGAGCAGTTCTTC.

The gene calls are TRBV29-1 and TRBJ2-7; D is possibly TRBD1 (5 bases). The CDR3 sequence is 11 residues long. The V and J ends lost 7 bases and 5 bases respectively, with 12 bases between them. Germline lookup yields CDR1 SQVTM and CDR2 ANQGSEA. The CDR3 sequence: CSARTWDEQYF. DNA of the CDR3: TGCAGCGCGAGGACATGGGACGAGCAGTACTTC.

This chain uses TRBV29-1 with TRBJ2-3; the D gene could be TRBD1 or TRBD2 (5 bases each). The length of the CDR3 is 14 residues. V shed 6 bases and J shed 3 bases, with 16 bases lying between them. CDR1 and CDR2 (germline): SQVTM, ANQGSEA. The CDR3 sequence is CSVPGPEGTDTQYF. CDR3 nucleotides: TGCAGCGTCCCGGGGCCCGAAGGAACAGATACGCAGTATTTT.

The table lists this clonotype with a few counts. The chain links TRBV18 to TRBJ2-3; TRBD2 might be the D (5 bases). Between the trimmed V and J ends, which lost 3 bases and 2 bases, there was a span of 12 bases. Germline V gene sequence: CDR1 KGHSH, CDR2 LQKENI. The length of the CDR3 is 15 residues. CDR3 coding DNA: TGTGCCAGCTCACCGGGAAAGCGGCCCACAGATACGCAGTATTTT. It codes for CASSPGKRPTDTQYF.

This clonotype was counted only a few times. This chain joins TRBV4-3 and TRBJ1-4, with D hard to call. CDR3 length: 16 residues. The V gene's germline CDR1 is LGHNA and CDR2 YSLEER. The V and J ends lost 2 bases and 8 bases respectively, with 18 bases between them. CDR3 protein: CASSQTYGRAYEKLFF. The CDR3 nucleotides read TGCGCCAGCAGCCAAACCTATGGGAGGGCGTACGAAAAACTGTTTTTT.

CDR3 DNA: TGTGCCAGCAGGACAGGGGGCGTCTACGAGCAGTACTTC. As protein: CASRTGGVYEQYF. This rearrangement joins TRBV28 to TRBJ2-7, with TRBD1 identical over 10 bases. V lost 6 bases, J lost 3 bases, and 2 bases stayed unmatched. Germline V gene lookup returns CDR1 MDHEN and CDR2 SYDVKM. This CDR3 region has 13 residues.

The J gene is TRBJ1-3, the V gene TRBV20-1; tentative D call: TRBD1 (5 bases). Germline CDR1 is DFQATT and CDR2 is SNEGSKA (reference sequence). Trimming stripped 6 bases from V and 0 bases from J, with 15 bases between. CDR3 length equals 15 residues. CDR3: CSAELRQYSGNTIYF. CDR3 coding DNA: TGCAGTGCGGAACTTCGACAGTACTCTGGAAACACCATATATTTT.

This clonotype was recorded a few times. The chain employs TRBV20-1 and TRBJ2-5, with D perhaps TRBD2 (5 bases). CDR1 is DFQATT and CDR2 is SNEGSKA in the germline V gene (reference sequence). With 4 bases removed from V and 5 bases from J, the gap between germline ends came to 14 bases. The CDR3 has 13 residues. The CDR3 coding sequence is TGCAGTGCTACAATCGGGGTGCGCGAGACCCAGTACTTC. It codes for CSATIGVRETQYF.

The chain recombines TRBV4-2 with TRBJ1-2; D remains ambiguous. V was trimmed by 4 bases and J by 1 base, leaving 10 bases between them. This CDR3 has 14 amino acids. Germline V lookup: CDR1 LGHNA, CDR2 YNFKEQ. Here the CDR3 DNA reads TGTGCCAGCAGCCGGACTGACAATAACTATGGCTACACCTTC. It yields the protein CASSRTDNNYGYTF.

This clonotype was detected ten times or more. The CDR3 nucleotides are TGCGCCAGCAGCCAACGCCCGGGACAGGGTTACATTCAGTACTTC. Residues: CASSQRPGQGYIQYF. This sequence joins TRBV4-1 and TRBJ2-4; 9 positions match TRBD1. This CDR3 region has 15 residues. Germline V CDR1 and CDR2: MGHRA, YSYEKL. After removal of 2 bases from V and 8 bases from J, the junction contained 7 bases not matched to a gene.

This clonotype was seen more than once but under ten times. The V and J genes are TRBV20-1 and TRBJ1-2, with 7 bases lining up with TRBD1. The V gene's germline CDR1 is DFQATT and CDR2 SNEGSKA (reference sequence). After removal of 6 bases from V and 6 bases from J, the junction contained 7 bases not matched to a gene. The CDR3 extends over 12 amino acids. The CDR3 loop reads CSAVTGNHGYTF. The CDR3 DNA sequence: TGCAGTGCCGTGACAGGGAATCATGGCTACACCTTC.

V usage is TRBV29-1 and J usage is TRBJ2-1; the match to TRBD2 covers 10 bases. Germline CDR1 reads SQVTM; CDR2 reads ANQGSEA. The V gene end was trimmed by 7 bases and the J gene end by 9 bases; junction bases not matched to a gene: 6. The CDR3 is 12 amino acids. The CDR3 sequence: CSADIAGGEQFF. The DNA of the CDR3 is TGCAGCGCCGATATAGCGGGAGGTGAGCAGTTCTTC.

The chain combines TRBV6-2 or TRBV6-3 with TRBJ2-3; weak D call: TRBD2 (6 bases). Per the germline V gene, CDR1 is MNHEY and CDR2 is SVGEGT. The CDR3 totals 18 residues. V was pared by 0 bases and J by 5 bases, with 21 bases between. The CDR3 DNA follows: TGTGCCAGCAGTTACTCGTTGGGGGAGGCTCGAGTTGGAGATACGCAGTATTTT. Translated: CASSYSLGEARVGDTQYF.

CDR3 nucleotides: TGCAGCGTCGGACAGGTCGATGGCTACACCTTC. Translating it yields CSVGQVDGYTF. The chain combines TRBV29-1 with TRBJ1-2; the match to TRBD1 covers 7 bases. Germline trimming cut 6 bases from V and 6 bases from J; bases unmatched to any gene: 4. Germline CDR1 is SQVTM and CDR2 is ANQGSEA. The CDR3 totals 11 residues.

This clonotype was observed a handful of times. This sequence joins TRBV20-1 and TRBJ1-2; TRBD1 agrees at 9 bases. The CDR3 sequence is 16 residues long. Germline values: CDR1 DFQATT, CDR2 SNEGSKA (reference sequence). Trimming took 0 bases from V and 1 from J; bases not matched to a gene: 6. The CDR3 loop is CSARDGTGIINYGYTF. The CDR3 DNA follows: TGCAGTGCTAGAGACGGGACAGGGATAATTAACTATGGCTACACCTTC.

In its sample, this clonotype was seen a few times. The chain has TRBV4-2 and TRBJ1-2; D remains unclear. The CDR3 runs 13 residues. Deletions cut 0 bases from V and 6 bases from J, with 8 bases between. In germline, CDR1 is LGHNA, CDR2 YNFKEQ. The CDR3: CASSQDGRNGYTF. CDR3 DNA sequence: TGTGCCAGCAGCCAAGATGGGCGGAATGGCTACACCTTC.

The CDR3 sequence is CSVDEAMNTEAFF. The DNA of the CDR3 is TGCAGCGTTGACGAAGCCATGAACACTGAAGCTTTCTTT. This chain links TRBV29-1 with TRBJ1-1, with D hard to call. Germline CDR1 reads SQVTM; CDR2 reads ANQGSEA. V was trimmed by 3 bases and J by 0 bases, leaving 8 bases between them. The CDR3 sequence is 13 residues long.

This clonotype was seen just once. The chain joins TRBV27 to TRBJ2-3; 12 bases agree with TRBD2. The germline V gene has CDR1 MNHEY and CDR2 SMNVEV (reference sequence). Trimming at V came to 6 bases and at J to 2 bases, leaving 6 bases not matched to a gene. The CDR3 runs 16 residues. CDR3 in DNA: TGTGCCAGCAGAATTACTAGCGGGAGGTTCACAGATACGCAGTATTTT. This translates into CASRITSGRFTDTQYF.

The chain has TRBV7-2 and TRBJ1-2; the match to TRBD1 covers 9 bases. Per the germline V gene, CDR1 is SGHTA and CDR2 is FQGNSA. Trimming cost V 5 bases and J 6 bases; bases outside gene matches: 10. The CDR3 loop spans 15 amino acids. CDR3 sequence reads: CASSNRDRELNGYTF. Here the CDR3 DNA reads TGTGCCAGCAGCAACCGGGACAGGGAATTAAATGGCTACACCTTC. The entire variable domain, with the rest obtained from reference TRBV7-2 and TRBJ1-2, is as follows: GAGVSQSPSNKVTEKGKDVELRCDPISGHTALYWYRQSLGQGLEFLIYFQGNSAPDKSGLPSDRFSAERTGGSVSTLTIQRTQQEDSAVYLCASSNRDRELNGYTFGSGTRLTVV.